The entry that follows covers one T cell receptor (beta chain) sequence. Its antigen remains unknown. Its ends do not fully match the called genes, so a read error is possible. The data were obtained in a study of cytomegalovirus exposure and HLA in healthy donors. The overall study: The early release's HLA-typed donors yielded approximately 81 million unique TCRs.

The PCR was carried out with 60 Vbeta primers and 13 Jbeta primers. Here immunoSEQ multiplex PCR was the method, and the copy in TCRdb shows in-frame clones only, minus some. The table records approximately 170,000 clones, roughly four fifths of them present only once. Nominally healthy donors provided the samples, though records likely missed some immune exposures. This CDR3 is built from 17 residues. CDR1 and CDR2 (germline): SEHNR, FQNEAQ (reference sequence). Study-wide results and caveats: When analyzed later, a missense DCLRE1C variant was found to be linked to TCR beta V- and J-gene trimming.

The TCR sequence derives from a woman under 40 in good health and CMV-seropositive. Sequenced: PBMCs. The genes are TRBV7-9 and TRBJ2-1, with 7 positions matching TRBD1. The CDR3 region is CSSSLTPGQATYNEQFF. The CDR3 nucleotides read TGTTCCAGCAGCTTAACTCCCGGACAGGCTACCTACAATGAGCAGTTCTTC.